A selection of T cell receptor beta chains follows, all from one sample in a study of T cells in Graves' hyperthyroidism and ophthalmopathy. MiXCR, applied by TCRdb to the multiplex PCR reads, yields one record per CDR3 protein. This table has some 690,000 distinct CDR3 sequences, roughly a sixth appearing once. Sequences were obtained from blood. These receptor sequences come from a man aged 50 or older with Graves' hyperthyroidism. CDR3s include the opening cysteine and the closing phenylalanine or tryptophan. D genes are given only for firm matches. Part of the rows lack a size; the others show once, few, many or a class for expanded clones.

>many|TRBJ1-3|TRBV7-6|-
CASSLVQGTGNTIYF
TGTGCCAGCAGCTTAGTCCAGGGGACTGGAAACACCATATATTTT
>many|TRBJ1-1|TRBV12-3/TRBV12-4|-
CASSFRGIGTEAFF
TGTGCCAGCAGTTTCAGGGGAATAGGGACTGAAGCTTTCTTT
>many|TRBJ2-7|TRBV6-1|TRBD1
CASSLDRVRYEQYF
TGTGCCAGCAGCTTGGACAGGGTTCGGTACGAGCAGTACTTC
>few|TRBJ2-5|TRBV2|TRBD2
CASSEALRLADQKETQYF
TGTGCCAGCAGTGAAGCGCTTCGACTAGCGGATCAAAAAGAGACCCAGTACTTC
>many|TRBJ2-5|TRBV9|-
CASSVLQGSGETQYF
TGTGCCAGCAGCGTCTTACAGGGTTCGGGCGAGACCCAGTACTTC
>few|TRBJ2-1|TRBV15|-
CATARDQSYNEQFF
TGTGCCACTGCTAGGGACCAGAGCTACAATGAGCAGTTCTTC
>few|TRBJ2-1|TRBV9|-
CASSARTLNNEQFF
TGTGCCAGCAGCGCCCGAACACTAAACAATGAGCAGTTCTTC
>-|TRBJ2-4|TRBV5-1|-
CASTPFGLQKSAKNIQYF
TGCGCCAGCACCCCCTTTGGGCTCCAAAAGTCGGCCAAAAACATTCAGTACTTC
>few|TRBJ2-7|TRBV7-9|-
CASSSMRDFVGYF
TGTGCCAGCAGCTCGATGAGGGACTTCGTGGGGTACTTC
>many|TRBJ1-5|TRBV2|-
CASSRTLRQPQHF
TGTGCCAGCAGTCGGACCCTTCGTCAGCCCCAGCATTTT
>-|TRBJ1-6|TRBV9|-
CASGRERGSPLHF
TGTGCCAGCGGACGGGAACGGGGTTCACCCCTCCACTTT
>few|TRBJ1-2|TRBV6-2/TRBV6-3|-
CASSYSYNYGYTF
TGTGCCAGCAGTTACTCGTACAATTATGGCTACACCTTC
>many|TRBJ2-2|TRBV11-2|-
CASSLDKRSGELFF
TGTGCCAGCAGCTTAGATAAAAGATCCGGGGAGCTGTTTTTT
>few|TRBJ2-3|TRBV5-1|-
CASSLDEVPDTQYF
TGCGCCAGCAGCTTGGATGAGGTCCCAGATACGCAGTATTTT
>many|TRBJ2-2|TRBV9|-
CASSVDYAGELFF
TGTGCCAGCAGCGTAGACTATGCGGGGGAGCTGTTTTTT
>-|TRBJ1-3|TRBV18|-
CASSPESGSGNTIYF
TGTGCCAGCTCACCCGAATCCGGATCTGGAAACACCATATATTTT
>-|TRBJ1-3|TRBV18|TRBD1
CASSERQGLTGNTIYF
TGTGCCAGCTCCGAGAGACAGGGGCTGACTGGAAACACCATATATTTT
>-|TRBJ2-2|TRBV6-2/TRBV6-3|-
CASSYGGSYTGELFF
TGTGCCAGCAGTTATGGGGGATCGTACACCGGGGAGCTGTTTTTT
>many|TRBJ2-5|TRBV6-2/TRBV6-3|TRBD1
CASSPDRGDETQYF
TGTGCCAGCAGTCCGGACAGGGGCGACGAGACCCAGTACTTC
>few|TRBJ2-6|TRBV30|-
CAWASSGANVLTF
TGTGCCTGGGCTAGCTCTGGGGCCAACGTCCTGACTTTC
>many|TRBJ2-1|TRBV2|-
CASSESGFSYNEQFF
TGTGCCAGCAGTGAAAGCGGTTTTTCCTACAATGAGCAGTTCTTC
>many|TRBJ2-1|TRBV20-1|TRBD2
CSARSTSGRSYNEQFF
TGCAGTGCTAGATCGACTAGCGGGAGGTCCTACAATGAGCAGTTCTTC
>many|TRBJ1-1|TRBV5-1|TRBD1
CASSWGTGTTEAFF
TGCGCCAGCAGCTGGGGGACAGGGACGACTGAAGCTTTCTTT
>-|TRBJ2-2|TRBV19|TRBD2
CASSIVSWGLAMNTGELFF
TGTGCCAGTAGTATAGTGTCTTGGGGACTAGCGATGAACACCGGGGAGCTGTTTTTT
>-|TRBJ2-1|TRBV19|TRBD2
CASSLTSGVSYNEQFF
TGTGCCAGTAGTCTGACTAGCGGGGTATCCTACAATGAGCAGTTCTTC
>many|TRBJ2-2|TRBV2|-
CASSEQGQLSGELFF
TGTGCCAGCAGTGAACAGGGTCAACTCAGCGGGGAGCTGTTTTTT
>-|TRBJ2-1|TRBV28|TRBD2
CASSLRTSGRAGEQFF
TGTGCCAGCAGTTTACGGACTAGCGGGAGGGCAGGTGAGCAGTTCTTC
>-|TRBJ2-3|TRBV4-2|TRBD2
CASSQVLLAGEGDTQYF
TGTGCCAGCAGCCAAGTATTACTAGCGGGAGAGGGCGATACGCAGTATTTT
>many|TRBJ2-3|TRBV12-3/TRBV12-4|TRBD2
CASSVLADSTDTQYF
TGTGCCAGCAGTGTACTAGCGGATAGCACAGATACGCAGTATTTT
>-|TRBJ1-5|TRBV5-1|TRBD1
CASSSVPVGTGNQPQHF
TGCGCCAGCAGCTCGGTGCCGGTGGGGACAGGCAATCAGCCCCAGCATTTT
>few|TRBJ2-3|TRBV3-1|TRBD2
CASSPSGGRAGAQYF
TGTGCCAGCAGCCCGTCTGGCGGGAGGGCCGGTGCGCAGTATTTT
>-|TRBJ1-5|TRBV12-3/TRBV12-4|TRBD1
CASSFSQGTGATRPQHF
TGTGCCAGCAGTTTCTCCCAGGGGACAGGGGCCACTAGGCCCCAGCATTTT
>-|TRBJ1-5|TRBV4-1|-
CASSQETADQPQHF
TGCGCCAGCAGCCAAGAGACTGCTGATCAGCCCCAGCATTTT
>few|TRBJ1-5|TRBV24-1|TRBD1
CATSDNPGQGYSNQPQHF
TGTGCCACCAGTGATAACCCGGGACAGGGGTATAGCAATCAGCCCCAGCATTTT
>-|TRBJ2-1|TRBV20-1|-
CSAVGYNEQFF
TGCAGTGCTGTCGGCTACAATGAGCAGTTCTTC
>-|TRBJ2-5|TRBV28|TRBD1
CASSSQGVGQETQYF
TGTGCCAGCAGTTCACAGGGGGTCGGGCAAGAGACCCAGTACTTC
>many|TRBJ1-1|TRBV19|TRBD1
CASSIGTGGTNTEAFF
TGTGCCAGTAGTATTGGGACAGGGGGGACGAACACTGAAGCTTTCTTT
>many|TRBJ1-1|TRBV19|-
CASSTQRGTEAFF
TGTGCCAGTAGTACCCAAAGAGGAACTGAAGCTTTCTTT
>many|TRBJ1-2|TRBV2|-
CASSESGAYGYTF
TGTGCCAGCAGTGAATCTGGAGCTTATGGCTACACCTTC
>-|TRBJ2-5|TRBV7-8|TRBD2
CASSLRSGRSVETQYF
TGTGCCAGCAGCTTAAGAAGCGGGAGATCGGTAGAGACCCAGTACTTC
>few|TRBJ1-2|TRBV25-1|-
CASSAQGFSHYGYTF
TGTGCCAGCAGTGCCCAGGGGTTTTCCCACTATGGCTACACCTTC
>-|TRBJ2-1|TRBV20-1|TRBD2
CSASPPGLAGGEQFF
TGCAGTGCTAGCCCTCCGGGACTAGCGGGAGGTGAGCAGTTCTTC
>few|TRBJ2-7|TRBV5-5|TRBD2
CASRSGLAGFEEQYF
TGTGCCAGCAGATCGGGACTAGCGGGGTTTGAAGAGCAGTACTTC
>few|TRBJ2-1|TRBV4-2|TRBD2
CASSQGASGRVDEQFF
TGTGCCAGCAGCCAAGGGGCTAGCGGGAGGGTCGATGAGCAGTTCTTC
>many|TRBJ2-1|TRBV6-5|TRBD2
CASSYGFPGRGNEQFF
TGTGCCAGCAGTTACGGCTTTCCCGGGAGGGGCAATGAGCAGTTCTTC
>few|TRBJ2-7|TRBV14|-
CASSQVSLHEQYF
TGTGCCAGCAGCCAAGTAAGTCTACACGAGCAGTACTTC
>few|TRBJ2-5|TRBV18|-
CASSLRGSSETQYF
TGTGCCAGCTCACTCCGGGGGAGCTCGGAGACCCAGTACTTC
>many|TRBJ2-7|TRBV10-3|-
CAPLWAGNQHEQYF
TGTGCCCCCCTGTGGGCAGGGAACCAGCACGAGCAGTACTTC
>many|TRBJ1-1|TRBV7-3|TRBD1
CASSYGTGGMAFF
TGTGCCAGCAGTTACGGGACAGGGGGCATGGCTTTCTTT
>many|TRBJ2-7|TRBV7-8|TRBD1
CASSLSRTGRSYEQYF
TGTGCCAGCAGCTTATCCCGGACAGGCCGCTCCTACGAGCAGTACTTC
>many|TRBJ2-5|TRBV12-3/TRBV12-4|-
CASSFGPTDQETQYF
TGTGCCAGCAGTTTCGGCCCGACGGACCAAGAGACCCAGTACTTC
>many|TRBJ1-2|TRBV28|TRBD1
CASSFWDRAYGYTF
TGTGCCAGCAGTTTTTGGGACAGGGCTTATGGCTACACCTTC